The clone carrying this T cell receptor (beta chain) was counted between two and nine times. Its antigen is not identified. The sample comes from a study of spatial heterogeneity in lung cancer. The time point denotes: sample taken at primary tumor resection. Patients with untreated early-stage non-small cell lung cancer, numbering some 68, were the donors. Whole RNA came from tumor, nontumor lung or frozen PBMC and was sequenced without being sorted. Unique molecular identifiers tagged every individual TCR cDNA molecule. TCRdb redid the calling of the 5' RACE reads with MiXCR, one entry per CDR3 protein. This table holds about 100,000 distinct CDR3 sequences, around 4.3% found once. General study findings and limits: Higher tumor mutation counts went along with higher counts of expanded intratumoral alpha and beta TCRs.

With 0 bases removed from V and 5 bases from J, the gap between germline ends came to 10 bases. Germline V CDR1 and CDR2: DFQATT, SNEGSKA (reference sequence). This CDR3 has 13 residues. The clonotype comes from a male donor with early-stage non-small cell lung cancer. J is TRBJ1-1 and V is TRBV20-1; D gene ambiguous. Sequenced here: lung tumor tissue, sampled at surgery. CDR3 in amino acids: CSARDLRYTEAFF. In nucleotides, the CDR3 is TGCAGTGCTAGAGATCTCCGCTATACTGAAGCTTTCTTT.